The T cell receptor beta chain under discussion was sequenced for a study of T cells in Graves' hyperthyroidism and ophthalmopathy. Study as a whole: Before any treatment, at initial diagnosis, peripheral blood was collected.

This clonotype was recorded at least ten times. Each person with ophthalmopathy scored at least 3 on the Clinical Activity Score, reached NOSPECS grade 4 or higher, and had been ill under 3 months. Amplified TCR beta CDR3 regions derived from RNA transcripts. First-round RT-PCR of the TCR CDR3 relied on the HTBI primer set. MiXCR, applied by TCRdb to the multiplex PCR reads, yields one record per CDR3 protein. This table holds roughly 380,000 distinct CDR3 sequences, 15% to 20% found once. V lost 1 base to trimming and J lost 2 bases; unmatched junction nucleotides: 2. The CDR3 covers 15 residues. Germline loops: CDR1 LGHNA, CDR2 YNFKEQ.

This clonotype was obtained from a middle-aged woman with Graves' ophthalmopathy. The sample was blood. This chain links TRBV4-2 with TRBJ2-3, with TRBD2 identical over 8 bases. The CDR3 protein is CASSQGSGDTDTQYF. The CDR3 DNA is TGTGCCAGCAGCCAAGGTAGCGGGGACACAGATACGCAGTATTTT.